This T cell receptor beta chain was sequenced in a study of shared clonotypes between healthy human individuals (dated by TCRdb to the early 2020s). Notes on the research overall: The cohort comprised two women and a few men aged 18 to 49 years. For each donor, CD4 naive and CD4 memory were each run on three plates, CD8 naive on two plates, and CD8 memory on one plate. To estimate repertoire size and how much clonotypes are shared between individuals, the study performed deep sequencing of blood TCR repertoires from roughly five healthy adults. Libraries were prepared and TCR repertoires were sequenced by different laboratories using diverse techniques, in order to increase sequencing depth and limit assay-specific biases. Per donor, leukapheresis produced somewhere between about 0.94 and 9 billion PBMCs.

Inclusive of the bounding cysteine and phenylalanine, the CDR3 is 12 residues long. The read is trimmed to its CDR3 DNA, 36 bases read in frame from base 1. The germline ends are 9 bases apart after V is trimmed by 0 bases and J by 11 bases. The germline V gene specifies SGHDT as CDR1 and YYEEEE as CDR2. Using the deep immunoSEQ assay, TCR CDR3 regions were amplified from genomic DNA by multiplex PCR. For each cell subset, the extracted genomic DNA was distributed evenly across all wells of several immunoSEQ 96-well plates, and each plate served as one replicate. For sorted subsets, 150 to 250 ng genomic DNA, equal to some 30,000 T cell genomes, was loaded into each replicate PCR. Purified libraries were quantified with a Qubit 3.0 fluorometer, sized on a Bioanalyzer 2100, and re-quantified with the KAPA Library Quantification kit. Every immunoSEQ 96-well plate was sequenced on a dedicated single-read 150-cycle Illumina NextSeq 550 flow cell. As for the original processing: Because the immunoSEQ output held only junctional sequences and lacked quality scores, the filtering could not match the filtering applied to full-length reads. Sequences were annotated with PyIR, a Python wrapper for IgBLAST v1.9, using IMGT germline references to assign V/J genes and CDR3. Reads were filtered out if the reads had weak V/J assignments (E-value above 1e-6), no CDR3, stop codons, out-of-frame junctions, or ambiguous translated residues. V3J clonotypes were defined as sequences sharing the same inferred V gene, J gene, and CDR3 amino acid sequence. The percentage overlap between two repertoires was calculated by dividing the number of shared unique clonotypes by the size of the smaller repertoire. Three approaches were used to assess repertoire richness: RTK rarefaction, the Chao1 estimator, and Recon v2.1 estimates of unobserved clonotypes. OLGA was used to compute generation probabilities for all TCRbeta clonotypes that the gDNA method yielded from a handful of donors. In its TCRdb copy, this immuneACCESS table keeps in-frame sequences only and misses some clones. Where compared with another copy, unresolved V genes explain less than half of these, and the others have no known cause. D and trimming come from the DNA, and the V and J calls and clone size come from that table. The sample includes approximately 2,200,000 clones, with under 95% observed a single time. The top ten clones comprise approximately 1.7% of the sample.

Concerning this clone: Its antigen remains undetermined. Base quality data are lacking; no much larger clone is found one base away.

CD8 naive samples consisted of CD45RO-negative cells that were positively selected for CCR7, yielding a CD45RA+CCR7+ population without TemRA cells. The donors were healthy, HIV-negative adults with no recently reported acute infections or vaccinations. Every donor was a Caucasian adult living in Nashville, Tennessee, USA. After blood collection by leukapheresis, PBMCs were isolated using Ficoll-Histopaque density gradient centrifugation and then cryopreserved in the vapor phase of liquid nitrogen. Analytical flow cytometry was used to check the purity and quantity of each magnetically sorted T cell population. Genomic DNA was isolated from every sorted fraction and measured by UV absorbance on a Nanodrop 2000c. Here is what the overall study found, with its caveats: Incomplete sequencing was indicated by rarefaction of sorted-subset datasets, despite the large sequencing depth. Pairwise subsampling led to the expectation that sequencing depth would affect the degree of clonotype sharing among donors. Naive subsets generally had larger estimated clonotype richness than memory subsets did. The genetic and exposure-history diversity represented was limited by the small number of donors. About 5% of naive CD4, 3% to 4% of naive CD8, around 2.3% of memory CD4, and about 0.4% of memory CD8 clonotypes were shared across several donors. Clonotypes shared by all four sorted-subset donors showed higher generation probabilities than non-shared clonotypes. Sampling was restricted to blood, and TCR repertoires in tissue are likely to differ from TCR repertoires in blood.

Sample: naive CD8+ T cells from PBMCs. Explained via the paper, the cell subset or site label denotes: CD45RA+CCR7+. The chain couples TRBV5-6 to TRBJ2-1; the D segment cannot be called with confidence. This sequence was found in a man aged 18 to 30 in good health. Some clones in this sample may be carry-over from other donors' samples. The CDR3 protein is CASSLEAAQQFF. The DNA is as follows: TGTGCCAGCAGCTTGGAAGCAGCCCAGCAGTTCTTC.